The rows below give T cell receptor beta chains drawn from one sample of a study of blood T cell repertoires in COVID-19. Sequenced by immunoSEQ multiplex PCR; TCRdb stores in-frame clones only, minus some. This table has a few hundred thousand clones, roughly 84% appearing once. Sequenced sample: peripheral blood. These receptors were taken from a person aged 70 to 85 with COVID-19, enrolled during active disease. Each CDR3 is given with its conserved first and last residue. Each record gives: clone size, J gene, D gene, V gene, CDR3 DNA, CDR3 protein. The D gene is left open where the match is weak. The size entry is marked missing in some rows and otherwise reads once, few, many or a size class.

few TRBJ2-4 TRBD1 TRBV5-4 TGTGCCAGCAGCCTGACCGGGACAGGGAGAAACATTCAGTACTTC CASSLTGTGRNIQYF
NA TRBJ2-2 TRBD1 TRBV9 TGTGCCAGCAGCAGCGGGACAGGGGTGGGGACCGGGGAGCTGTTTTTT CASSSGTGVGTGELFF
NA TRBJ1-3 NA TRBV7-2 TGTGCCAGCAGCCCATCGGGGGTGGCCGGAAACACCATATATTTT CASSPSGVAGNTIYF
NA TRBJ1-1 NA TRBV6-2/TRBV6-3 TGTGCCAGCAGTTACGCGGGACTTCTCGCTTTCTTT CASSYAGLLAFF
NA TRBJ1-1 NA TRBV28 TGTGCCAGCAAGAGGCCGGGACAAAACACTGAAGCTTTCTTT CASKRPGQNTEAFF
NA TRBJ2-2 NA TRBV27 TGTGCCAGCAGTTTTTTCCCGGACACCGGGGAGCTGTTTTTT CASSFFPDTGELFF
NA TRBJ2-7 TRBD2 TRBV19 TGTGCCAGTAGTATCAACAGAGCGGGATCCTACGAGCAGTACTTC CASSINRAGSYEQYF
NA TRBJ2-1 TRBD2 TRBV10-3 TGTGCCATCAATAGCGGGGGGGCCGCCAATGAGCAGTTCTTC CAINSGGAANEQFF
NA TRBJ1-6 TRBD1 TRBV29-1 TGCAGCGTAAAGACAGGGCCTTTTAATTCACCCCTCCACTTT CSVKTGPFNSPLHF
NA TRBJ1-5 NA TRBV11-2 TGTGCCAGCAGCTTAGGGGCCGGCGCAGAGTATCAGCCCCAGCATTTT CASSLGAGAEYQPQHF
NA TRBJ1-2 TRBD1 TRBV28 TGTGCCAGCAGTCCAACCCTAGACAGGGGGCACTATGGCTACACCTTC CASSPTLDRGHYGYTF
NA TRBJ2-1 NA TRBV28 TGTGCCAGCAGTTTAAAGCGGGCCCGCCTTGAGCAGTTCTTC CASSLKRARLEQFF
NA TRBJ2-5 NA TRBV20-1 TGCAGTGCTGGTGGGGGGCAGAGAAAAGAGACCCAGTACTTC CSAGGGQRKETQYF
NA TRBJ2-7 NA TRBV7-7 TGTGCCAGCAGCCTAAGCCGGACAGTCGGGGAGCAGTACTTC CASSLSRTVGEQYF
NA TRBJ2-1 TRBD2 TRBV4-1 TGCGCCAGCAGCCAAGTGGGACTAGCGGGGGGGGGTGAGCAGTTCTTC CASSQVGLAGGGEQFF
NA TRBJ2-1 TRBD1 TRBV11-3 TGTGCCAGCAGCTTAAGGGGGCCCGGCAATGAGCAGTTCTTC CASSLRGPGNEQFF
NA TRBJ1-3 TRBD1 TRBV18 TGTGCCAGCTCACCAGTAGGGGGACAGGGCGATTCTCTGCGGAACACCATATATTTT CASSPVGGQGDSLRNTIYF
NA TRBJ2-7 NA TRBV7-2 TGTGCCAGCAGCTTACAAGTTACCCGGGTGGAGCAGTACTTC CASSLQVTRVEQYF
NA TRBJ2-7 NA TRBV5-1 TGCGCCAGCAGCTTGCAGGGGATAAACGAGCAGTACTTC CASSLQGINEQYF
NA TRBJ1-1 TRBD1 TRBV25-1 TGTGCCAGCAGCACAGGGGCCAACACTGAAGCTTTCTTT CASSTGANTEAFF
NA TRBJ2-5 TRBD1 TRBV5-1 TGCGCCAGCAGCGGCAACAGGGGCTCCCAAGAGACCCAGTACTTC CASSGNRGSQETQYF
once TRBJ2-3 TRBD1 TRBV9 TGTGCCAGCAGCGTTCGGGACAGGGGAGTAACAGATACGCAGTATTTT CASSVRDRGVTDTQYF
NA TRBJ1-4 NA TRBV19 TGTGCCAGTAGTACAGGGTCGACTAATGAAAAACTGTTTTTT CASSTGSTNEKLFF
few TRBJ2-7 NA TRBV21-1 TGTGCCAGCAACCAGCGGGGTATCCCCTACGAGCAGTACTTC CASNQRGIPYEQYF
NA TRBJ1-2 TRBD1 TRBV18 TGTGCCAGCTCACTGGGTCAGGCGGGACAGCAAAACTATGGCTACACCTTC CASSLGQAGQQNYGYTF
NA TRBJ2-1 NA TRBV12-5 TGTGCTAGTGGTTTGGTAGTAGGGAGTAACTCCTACAATGAGCAGTTCTTC CASGLVVGSNSYNEQFF
few TRBJ1-4 NA TRBV21-1 TGTGCCAGCAGCTATCGCTCGGGGATCCTTGCAACTAATGAAAAACTGTTTTTT CASSYRSGILATNEKLFF
NA TRBJ1-4 NA TRBV12-3/TRBV12-4 TGTGCCAGCAGTCACCGGGGGAGTGAAAAACTGTTTTTT CASSHRGSEKLFF
NA TRBJ2-7 NA TRBV11-2 TGTGCCAGCAGCTCCGCCGGGTACGAGCAGTACTTC CASSSAGYEQYF
NA TRBJ2-2 NA TRBV14 TGTGCCAGCAGCCCTCTCTACGGGTATGACACCGGGGAGCTGTTTTTT CASSPLYGYDTGELFF
NA TRBJ2-7 TRBD2 TRBV5-5 TGTGCCAGCAGCTGGGGACTAGCCAGCGACGAGCAGTACTTC CASSWGLASDEQYF
NA TRBJ1-2 NA TRBV18 TGTGCCAGCTCAGGGAACAGGGCTGGTGAGGGCTACACCTTC CASSGNRAGEGYTF
few TRBJ2-7 NA TRBV19 TGTGCCAGTAGTATCCAGGGGAAGAACGAGCAGTACTTC CASSIQGKNEQYF
NA TRBJ1-3 TRBD1 TRBV6-4 TGTGCCAGCCTCCGGGACAGGGGTTTGCGGGACACCATATATTTT CASLRDRGLRDTIYF
once TRBJ1-1 NA TRBV19 TGTGCCAGTAGCTTCTCGGTAAACACTGAAGCTTTCTTT CASSFSVNTEAFF
NA TRBJ1-1 TRBD1 TRBV29-1 TGCAGCGTTGAGGGGACAGGGGGGACTGAAGCTTTCTTT CSVEGTGGTEAFF
NA TRBJ1-6 TRBD1 TRBV6-5 TGTGCCAGCACCAAAGGACAGGGGCACGAACCCCTCCACTTT CASTKGQGHEPLHF
NA TRBJ2-1 TRBD2 TRBV4-3 TGCGCCAGCAGCCACCAACTAGCGGGGGGGCCCCAGTACAATGAGCAGTTCTTC CASSHQLAGGPQYNEQFF
NA TRBJ2-7 NA TRBV5-4 TGTGCCAGCACCCCCCAGGGCGGTTTCTACGAGCAGTACTTC CASTPQGGFYEQYF
NA TRBJ2-3 TRBD2 TRBV3-1/TRBV3-2 TGTGCCAGCAGCCAAGAGGTAGCGGGAGTTTCAGATACGCAGTATTTT CASSQEVAGVSDTQYF
few TRBJ1-1 TRBD1 TRBV5-4 TGTGCCAGCAGCGTGGACAGGGTTGAAGCTTTCTTT CASSVDRVEAFF
NA TRBJ2-3 TRBD1 TRBV9 TGTGCCAGCAGCGTAGCACAGGGGTGGGATATCACAGATACGCAGTATTTT CASSVAQGWDITDTQYF
NA TRBJ1-5 NA TRBV4-3 TGCGCCAGCAGCCAAGATCTTTATCAGCCCCAGCATTTT CASSQDLYQPQHF
NA TRBJ1-5 NA TRBV19 TGTGCCAGTAGTATTGGAGGTAGGGACAATCAGCCCCAGCATTTT CASSIGGRDNQPQHF
NA TRBJ2-2 NA TRBV9 TGTGCCAGCAGCCCCCCGCCCACCGGGTTGGGCGGGGAGCTGTTTTTT CASSPPPTGLGGELFF